Detailed here is one T cell receptor beta chain. The antigen is unknown. V gave up 4 bases and J gave up 0 bases, with 10 bases separating them. The CDR3 consists of 15 residues. Germline V gives CDR1 ENHRY, CDR2 SYGVKD. These data originate in a study of beta chain features in type 1 diabetes. Findings of the study overall: Possibly, sequencing cDNA over-represented cells that had high TCR expression levels. Shorter TCRB CDR3s, moderately but significantly so, marked every one of the four CD4+ subsets in Type 1 diabetes patients. There were fewer insertions and more deletions at the VDJ junctions of type 1 diabetes patients.

Sequencing targeted expressed TCRB transcripts, as all isolated RNA had been reverse transcribed. The study sequenced naive, central memory and regulatory T cell samples to an average of about 3.6 million reads. Sequencing was performed with immunoSEQ multiplex PCR; in TCRdb, only in-frame clones are kept and a portion is missing. The data hold 400,000 to 600,000 clones, with around 30% observed a single time. Source material: naive CD4+ T cells from blood. This clonotype originated in a man aged 18 to 29 in good health. J is TRBJ2-1 and V is TRBV10-3, with D perhaps assigned TRBD1 or TRBD2 (5 bases each). The DNA for the CDR3 is TGTGCCATCAGTGGAGGGGCCAGCTCCTACAATGAGCAGTTCTTC. Its translation is CAISGGASSYNEQFF.